A single T cell receptor (beta chain) is shown here with its context. Its antigen is unknown. In the PCR, 60 Vbeta and 13 Jbeta primers were used. Assay: immunoSEQ multiplex PCR; the TCRdb copy retains only in-frame clones and omits some. The sample lists about 120,000 clones, more than 60% occurring once. These data originate in a study of cytomegalovirus exposure and HLA in healthy donors. Study conclusions and caveats: TCR beta sequences reportedly predicted the HLA-A and HLA-B alleles of most subjects accurately.

In germline, CDR1 is MGHDK, CDR2 SYGVNS. The CDR3 spans 14 residues. V dropped 5 bases and J dropped 5 bases, with 12 bases sitting between them. The TCR sequence derives from a female donor in good health and CMV-seronegative. The sample was PBMCs. The gene calls are TRBV25-1 and TRBJ2-2; no definite D call. Written as DNA, the CDR3 is TGTGCCAGCAGTTTAGAGCACTCGACCGGGGAGCTGTTTTTT. Amino acids: CASSLEHSTGELFF. The whole variable domain, filled in from reference TRBV25-1 and TRBJ2-2, reads EADIYQTPRYLVIGTGKKITLECSQTMGHDKMYWYQQDPGMELHLIHYSYGVNSTEKGDLSSESTVSRIRTEHFPLTLESARPSHTSQYLCASSLEHSTGELFFGEGSRLTVL.